The 11 T cell receptor beta chains in this list originate from one sample, sequenced in a study of shared clonotypes between healthy human individuals (TCRdb year 2020). The library relied on the immunoSEQ multiplex PCR assay. The table comes from immuneACCESS by way of TCRdb, which keeps in-frame sequences with V and J called. Part of the clones is missing from these tables; in studies checked, under half for an unresolved V gene and the rest for unknown reasons. For this sample there are some 450,000 clones; roughly four fifths appear just once. The top ten hold 12% of the sample. The sequenced sample consisted of PBMCs. These TCRs come from a woman in her 40s in good health. Some clones in this sample may be carry-over from other donors' samples.

The rearrangement joins TRBV4-3 to TRBJ1-4; D may be TRBD1 (5 bases). Trimming stripped 0 bases from V and 5 bases from J, with 10 bases between. CDR1 is LGHNA and CDR2 is YSLEER in the germline V gene. The CDR3 loop spans 15 amino acids. CDR3 protein: CASSQEQWGNEKLFF. CDR3 coding DNA: TGCGCCAGCAGCCAAGAACAATGGGGGAATGAAAAACTGTTTTTT.

The chain uses TRBV5-4 and TRBJ2-1, with D tentatively TRBD2 (6 bases). Germline V lookup: CDR1 SGHNT, CDR2 YYREEE (reference sequence). This CDR3 region has 16 residues. V was trimmed by 3 bases and J by 7 bases, leaving 20 bases between them. CDR3 in DNA: TGTGCCAGCAGCTCCGGTAGGACTGGTGGGAGGAATGAGCAGTTCTTC. Its protein product is CASSSGRTGGRNEQFF.

This clone appeared a single time. The chain uses TRBV5-4 and TRBJ2-7; 11 positions match TRBD2. V shed 4 bases, J shed 6 bases, and the junction held 6 bases outside the gene matches. From germline, CDR1 is SGHNT and CDR2 YYREEE (reference sequence). CDR3 length equals 14 residues. Written as DNA, the CDR3 is TGTGCCAGCAGCGTTACTAGCGGGAGTTTCGAGCAGTACTTC. Amino acid sequence: CASSVTSGSFEQYF.

The genes are TRBV7-8 and TRBJ2-7, with D possibly TRBD2 on 5 matching bases. The CDR3 is 14 amino acids. Trimming stripped 3 bases from V and 2 bases from J, with 11 bases between. Germline V gene lookup returns CDR1 SGHVS and CDR2 FQNEAQ. The CDR3 region has the DNA TGTGCCAGCAGCTTTTCATCCGGGGCCTACGAGCAGTACTTC. Its translation is CASSFSSGAYEQYF.

This clone has only a few counts. DNA of the CDR3: TGTGCCAGCAGGTCTCGGGGGTATGAAGAGACCCAGTACTTC. Amino acids: CASRSRGYEETQYF. V gene TRBV6-5 combines with J gene TRBJ2-5, with a weak D call TRBD2 (6 bases). Germline loops: CDR1 MNHEY, CDR2 SVGAGI. The CDR3 runs 14 residues. The V gene lost 6 bases and the J gene lost 3 bases, with 14 bases spanning the gap.

For this clone: The sample carries other DNA sequences with the same CDR3. The V call is TRBV7-2, the J call TRBJ2-7, with D perhaps TRBD1 (6 bases). The CDR3 length is 14 residues. Trimming removed 5 bases from V and 1 base from J, with 12 bases in between. CDR1 and CDR2 from the germline V gene are SGHTA and FQGNSA. DNA of the CDR3: TGTGCCAGCAGCCCCCGACAGGCGTCCTACGAGCAGTACTTC. Translation gives CASSPRQASYEQYF.

The gene calls are TRBV6-5 and TRBJ2-7; D is undetermined. Trimming cost V 0 bases and J 7 bases, with 7 bases left between them. CDR1 MNHEY and CDR2 SVGAGI come from the germline V gene. The CDR3 is made up of 12 amino acids. The CDR3, as DNA: TGTGCCAGCAGTTACTCGGTTGGGGAGCAGTACTTC. Residues: CASSYSVGEQYF.

V gene TRBV28 combines with J gene TRBJ1-2, with TRBD1 as a possible D gene (5 bases). The CDR3 is made up of 16 amino acids. The germline gives CDR1 MDHEN, CDR2 SYDVKM. Deletions cut 2 bases from V and 5 bases from J, with 18 bases between. The CDR3 is CASSLGTRRIEYGYTF. CDR3 coding DNA: TGTGCCAGCAGTTTAGGGACTAGACGGATCGAGTATGGCTACACCTTC.

A word on this clone: Other nucleotide sequences from this sample produce the same CDR3. The CDR3 bases are TGTGCCAGCAGCTTAGGGGGGGCGGCCTACGAGCAGTACTTC. Amino acids: CASSLGGAAYEQYF. J is TRBJ2-7 and V is TRBV7-9; D may correspond to TRBD1 or TRBD2 (6 bases each). The CDR3 runs to 14 residues. Germline V gene data show CDR1 as SEHNR and CDR2 as FQNEAQ (reference sequence). Trimming took 1 base from V and 2 from J, leaving 9 bases between them.

This clone was counted ten times or more. The chain combines TRBV5-1 with TRBJ2-5; 10 bases map to TRBD1. V shed 4 bases and J 7 bases; nucleotides not matched to a gene: 13. The germline V gene has CDR1 SGHRS and CDR2 YFSETQ. The CDR3 length is 16 residues. The CDR3 spells CASSRFGTGVSRTQYF. The CDR3, as DNA: TGCGCCAGCAGCCGTTTCGGGACAGGGGTCTCTCGGACCCAGTACTTC.

Only a few counts were recorded for this clone. Other DNA sequences within the sample encode an identical CDR3. The chain recombines TRBV7-8 with TRBJ2-3; D is unresolved. Germline-derived CDR1 and CDR2 are SGHVS and FQNEAQ. With 1 base removed from V and 3 bases from J, the gap between germline ends came to 14 bases. CDR3 length: 16 amino acids. The CDR3 protein is CASSLVGGTYTDTQYF. CDR3 DNA: TGTGCCAGCAGCTTAGTCGGTGGTACATATACAGATACGCAGTATTTT.